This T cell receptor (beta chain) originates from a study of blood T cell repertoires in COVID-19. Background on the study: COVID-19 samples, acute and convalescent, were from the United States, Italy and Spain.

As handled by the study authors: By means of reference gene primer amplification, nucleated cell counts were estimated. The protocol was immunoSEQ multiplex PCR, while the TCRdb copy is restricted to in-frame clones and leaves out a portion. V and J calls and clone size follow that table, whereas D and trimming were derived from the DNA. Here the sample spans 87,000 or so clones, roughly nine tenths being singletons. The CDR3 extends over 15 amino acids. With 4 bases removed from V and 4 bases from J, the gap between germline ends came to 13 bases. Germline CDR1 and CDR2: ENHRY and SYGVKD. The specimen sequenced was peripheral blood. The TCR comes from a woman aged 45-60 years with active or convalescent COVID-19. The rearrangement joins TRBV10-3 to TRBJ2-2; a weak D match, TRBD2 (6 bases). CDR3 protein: CAISGLGGSTGELFF. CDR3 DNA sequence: TGTGCCATCAGTGGGCTTGGGGGGAGCACCGGGGAGCTGTTTTTT.